This entry lists 30 T cell receptor beta chains sequenced from one sample in a study of cytomegalovirus exposure and HLA in healthy donors. The PCR made use of 60 Vbeta and 13 Jbeta primers. Assay: immunoSEQ multiplex PCR; the TCRdb copy retains only in-frame clones and omits some. The sample contains around 170,000 clones, less than 85% of which appear only once. Sequenced material: PBMCs. The receptor source for this set is a man aged 35 to 55 in good health and CMV-seronegative.

This clone turned up a few times. This chain links TRBV9 with TRBJ2-5; 7 bases line up with TRBD1. V lost 4 bases to trimming and J lost 2 bases; unmatched junction nucleotides: 14. The CDR3 has 17 residues. Germline CDR1 reads SGDLS; CDR2 reads YYNGEE. CDR3 DNA: TGTGCCAGCAGCCCGAGGGGGCCGTCGGGTTGGCAAGAGACCCAGTACTTC. Amino acid sequence: CASSPRGPSGWQETQYF.

The chain employs TRBV6-1 and TRBJ1-2, with 7 nucleotides matching TRBD1. The V gene's germline CDR1 is MNHNS and CDR2 SASEGT. Trimming at V came to 0 bases and at J to 4 bases, leaving 5 bases not matched to a gene. This CDR3 is built from 15 residues. Written as DNA, the CDR3 is TGTGCCAGCAGTGAAGCTGACAGGGTGGGCTATGGCTACACCTTC. As protein: CASSEADRVGYGYTF.

CDR3 DNA: TGTGCCAGCAACACACCAGGGCTTAACTATGGCTACACCTTC. Protein: CASNTPGLNYGYTF. The chain has TRBV7-9 and TRBJ1-2, with D maybe TRBD1 (5 bases). The CDR3 is made up of 14 amino acids. Germline assignment: CDR1 SEHNR and CDR2 FQNEAQ (reference sequence). With 7 bases removed from V and 1 base from J, the gap between germline ends came to 13 bases.

The CDR3: CASSLGTGSYEQYF. The CDR3 region has the DNA TGTGCCAGCAGCTTAGGGACAGGGAGCTACGAGCAGTACTTC. The V and J genes are TRBV7-6 and TRBJ2-7; 8 positions agree with TRBD1. The trim removed 1 base at V and 3 bases at J, leaving 2 bases unmatched. CDR3 length: 14 residues. Germline values: CDR1 SGHVS, CDR2 FNYEAQ.

The chain couples TRBV11-2 to TRBJ1-6; 9 bases match TRBD1. The CDR3 has 16 residues. J lost 10 bases, V lost 4 bases, and 11 bases had no gene match. CDR1 is SGHAT, CDR2 FQNNGV, per germline. The DNA for the CDR3 is TGTGCCAGCAGCTCGGCGGGACAGGGTTCAGGGTCACCCCTCCACTTT. The encoded protein is CASSSAGQGSGSPLHF.

V and J are TRBV23-1 and TRBJ2-3; TRBD1 aligns across 10 bases. TRBV23-1 is classed as an ORF, of uncertain function. The CDR3 is 16 residues long. V lost 4 bases, J lost 3 bases, and 7 bases stayed unmatched. Written as DNA, the CDR3 is TGCGCCAGCAGTCTCCGGGACAGGGGTAGAACAGATACGCAGTATTTT. It specifies CASSLRDRGRTDTQYF.

This clone was seen only a few times. V is TRBV7-2 and J is TRBJ2-1; no definite D call. Germline loops: CDR1 SGHTA, CDR2 FQGNSA. V lost 0 bases and J lost 0, with 9 bases in between. The CDR3 runs to 16 residues. The CDR3 here is CASSLAARTSYNEQFF. The DNA for the CDR3 is TGTGCCAGCAGCTTAGCAGCGAGAACCTCCTACAATGAGCAGTTCTTC.

This chain connects TRBV4-3 to TRBJ2-5; no clear D gene. The end of the DNA aligns better with TRBJ2-7, so the J call may be wrong. The CDR3 sequence is 13 residues long. The V gene's germline CDR1 is LGHNA and CDR2 YSLEER. CDR3 in amino acids: CASSQDVSYEQYF. For the CDR3, the DNA is TGCGCCAGCAGCCAAGATGTGTCCTACGAGCAGTACTTC.

The CDR3 is CAISDSRTDEQYF. CDR3 coding DNA: TGTGCCATCAGTGATTCTCGGACAGACGAGCAGTACTTC. The chain has TRBV10-3 and TRBJ2-7, with a possible D match to TRBD1 (6 bases). This CDR3 is built from 13 residues. CDR1 ENHRY and CDR2 SYGVKD come from the germline V gene. V was pared by 3 bases and J by 5 bases, with 11 bases between.

The chain couples TRBV19 to TRBJ1-1; TRBD1 agrees at 7 bases. V lost 7 bases to trimming and J lost 6 bases; unmatched junction nucleotides: 11. Germline CDR1 reads LNHDA; CDR2 reads SQIVND (reference sequence). CDR3 size: 14 residues. CDR3 amino acids: CASTPGTVSPEAFF. The CDR3 DNA follows: TGTGCCAGTACCCCAGGGACAGTCAGTCCTGAAGCTTTCTTT.

The V call is TRBV10-3, the J call TRBJ2-7; 9 bases are shared with TRBD2. The CDR3 totals 15 residues. V lost 3 bases to trimming and J lost 0 bases; unmatched junction nucleotides: 3. CDR1 and CDR2 (germline): ENHRY, SYGVKD. In DNA form, the CDR3 reads TGTGCCATCAGTGACGGTAGCGGGAGCTCCTACGAGCAGTACTTC. Its translation: CAISDGSGSSYEQYF.

V usage is TRBV7-3 and J usage is TRBJ2-1; TRBD2 matches at 7 bases. After removal of 5 bases from V and 2 bases from J, the junction contained 6 bases not matched to a gene. The CDR3 has 15 residues. Germline V gene lookup returns CDR1 SGHTA and CDR2 FQGTGA. The chain's CDR3 is CASSREAGTYNEQFF. CDR3 nucleotides: TGTGCCAGCAGCCGAGAAGCGGGGACCTACAATGAGCAGTTCTTC.

This clone was observed once. V gene TRBV5-4 combines with J gene TRBJ1-1; possible D gene TRBD1, 6 bases. CDR3 length equals 15 residues. CDR1 is SGHNT and CDR2 is YYREEE in the germline V gene (reference sequence). Trimming shortened V by 1 base and J by 4 bases, and 14 bases separated the two germline ends. The CDR3 DNA reads as TGTGCCAGCAGCTTGAGCCGGCAGGGGAGCACTGAAGCTTTCTTT. This gives the protein CASSLSRQGSTEAFF.

This chain uses TRBV4-3 with TRBJ1-5, with a weak D call TRBD1 (5 bases). Trimming removed 0 bases from V and 9 bases from J, with 15 bases in between. Per the germline V gene, CDR1 is LGHNA and CDR2 is YSLEER. There are 15 residues in the CDR3. The CDR3 region is CASSQEVKGKGPQHF. The CDR3 coding sequence is TGCGCCAGCAGCCAAGAGGTGAAGGGGAAGGGGCCCCAGCATTTT.

J is TRBJ2-3 and V is TRBV19; 12 nucleotides line up with TRBD2. Germline CDR1 and CDR2: LNHDA and SQIVND (reference sequence). The V gene end was trimmed by 6 bases and the J gene end by 2 bases; junction bases not matched to a gene: 9. CDR3 length equals 17 residues. The CDR3 sequence: CASSGLAGRVATDTQYF. CDR3 in DNA: TGTGCCAGTAGCGGACTAGCGGGACGTGTCGCCACAGATACGCAGTATTTT.

The rearrangement uses TRBV4-1 and TRBJ1-1; no clear D gene. From germline, CDR1 is MGHRA and CDR2 YSYEKL. The CDR3 extends over 15 amino acids. Trimming left V 1 base short and J 4 bases short, with 13 bases between. CDR3 DNA sequence: TGCGCCAGCAGCCAAGCGGGAGGGTGGTTCACTGAAGCTTTCTTT. Its translation: CASSQAGGWFTEAFF.

The chain combines TRBV6-5 with TRBJ2-7; TRBD1 matches 10 bases. CDR3 length: 14 amino acids. With V trimmed by 5 bases and J by 1 base, 2 bases remained unmatched. The germline gives CDR1 MNHEY, CDR2 SVGAGI. The CDR3 reads CASSADRGSYEQYF. The CDR3 coding sequence is TGTGCCAGCAGTGCGGACAGGGGGTCCTACGAGCAGTACTTC.

This clone was observed once. The genes are TRBV15 and TRBJ2-2; TRBD1 is a possible D gene (5 bases). The CDR3 runs 17 residues. V was pared by 0 bases and J by 1 base, with 12 bases between. CDR1 LNHNV and CDR2 YYDKDF come from the germline V gene (reference sequence). The CDR3 reads CATSRDLETVNTGELFF. As DNA, the CDR3 is TGTGCCACCAGCAGAGATCTAGAGACAGTGAACACCGGGGAGCTGTTTTTT. The whole variable domain, filled in from reference TRBV15 and TRBJ2-2, reads DAMVIQNPRYQVTQFGKPVTLSCSQTLNHNVMYWYQQKSSQAPKLLFHYYDKDFNNEADTPDNFQSRRPNTSFCFLDIRSPGLGDTAMYLCATSRDLETVNTGELFFGEGSRLTVL.

This clone was seen just once. The rearrangement links TRBV27 to TRBJ2-3; 11 bases line up with TRBD2. With 5 bases clipped from V and 5 bases from J, the junction kept 12 bases outside the gene matches. CDR3 size: 17 residues. Germline V gives CDR1 MNHEY, CDR2 SMNVEV (reference sequence). CDR3 sequence: CASSRGVLAGVEDTQYF. The DNA for the CDR3 is TGTGCCAGCAGTCGGGGGGTACTAGCGGGAGTTGAAGATACGCAGTATTTT.

The gene calls are TRBV4-3 and TRBJ2-3; 11 nucleotides line up with TRBD1. This CDR3 spans 20 amino acids. V shed 0 bases, J shed 1 base, and the junction held 12 bases outside the gene matches. The germline V gene has CDR1 LGHNA and CDR2 YSLEER. CDR3 residues: CASSQDRSGQGVFGTDTQYF. CDR3 DNA sequence: TGCGCCAGCAGCCAAGATAGATCGGGACAGGGGGTTTTTGGCACAGATACGCAGTATTTT.

Concerning this clone itself: Germline is not matched at one junction end, which may reflect a read error. The V gene is TRBV6-5, the J gene TRBJ2-3; the match to TRBD2 covers 9 bases. CDR3 size: 14 residues. Germline V gene sequence: CDR1 MNHEY, CDR2 SVGAGI. The CDR3 DNA reads as TGTGCCAGCTGCCTAGCGGGGCCCACAGGTACGCAGTATTTT. It codes for CASCLAGPTGTQYF.

The V and J genes are TRBV25-1 and TRBJ1-2; D uncertain. Trimming shortened V by 1 base and J by 7 bases, and 13 bases separated the two germline ends. The V gene's germline CDR1 is MGHDK and CDR2 SYGVNS. This CDR3 region has 14 residues. CDR3 in amino acids: CASSEWEGSIGYTF. CDR3 sequence (DNA): TGTGCCAGCAGTGAATGGGAGGGATCTATTGGCTACACCTTC.

CDR3 DNA: TGTGCCAGCAGCAGCCGGGACAGGCTAAGAATCAAAAACATTCAGTACTTC. Protein: CASSSRDRLRIKNIQYF. The V gene is TRBV9, the J gene TRBJ2-4; TRBD1 aligns across 8 bases. The CDR3 has 17 amino acids. Trimming cost V 4 bases and J 3 bases; bases outside gene matches: 12. Germline CDR1 SGDLS, CDR2 YYNGEE.

The rearrangement uses TRBV25-1 and TRBJ2-3; 8 bases agree with TRBD1. V shed 2 bases and J 2 bases; nucleotides not matched to a gene: 6. In germline, CDR1 is MGHDK, CDR2 SYGVNS. CDR3 length: 16 residues. The CDR3 here is CASSERGTGHTDTQYF. The CDR3 DNA is TGTGCCAGCAGTGAAAGGGGGACAGGACACACAGATACGCAGTATTTT.

This chain connects TRBV4-3 to TRBJ2-7, with D tentatively TRBD2 (6 bases). The CDR3 is 17 amino acids. V lost 0 bases, J lost 2 bases, and 17 bases lay in between. The germline gives CDR1 LGHNA, CDR2 YSLEER. The CDR3 nucleotides read TGCGCCAGCAGCCAAGATCTCGGGTGGGGCGGGACCTACGAGCAGTACTTC. Protein product: CASSQDLGWGGTYEQYF.

The chain is built from TRBV6-5 and TRBJ2-1; a weak D match, TRBD2 (6 bases). CDR1 and CDR2 (germline): MNHEY, SVGAGI. This CDR3 spans 14 amino acids. V gave up 1 base and J gave up 4 bases, with 8 bases separating them. CDR3 nucleotide sequence: TGTGCCAGCAGTTACTTTGGGGGGTACAATGAGCAGTTCTTC. Residues: CASSYFGGYNEQFF.

V and J are TRBV6-5 and TRBJ2-5; 9 nucleotides align to TRBD1. Germline CDR1 and CDR2: MNHEY and SVGAGI. The CDR3 is made up of 14 amino acids. V was pared by 5 bases and J by 11 bases, with 12 bases of the junction left unmatched. CDR3 in amino acids: CASSPGDRVREQYF. The CDR3 nucleotides are TGTGCCAGCAGTCCGGGGGACAGGGTTAGAGAGCAGTACTTC.

This clone came up once. The chain employs TRBV29-1 and TRBJ2-1; 9 bases fit TRBD2. CDR1 and CDR2 from the germline V gene are SQVTM and ANQGSEA. The CDR3 spans 13 residues. The ends lost 6 bases at V and 6 bases at J; junction bases unmatched: 6. The CDR3, as DNA: TGCAGCGTAGTTTTAGCGGGAGTCAATGAGCAGTTCTTC. Translated: CSVVLAGVNEQFF.

In this sample, this clone turned up once. The chain employs TRBV4-1 and TRBJ2-1; TRBD2 matches 13 bases. Germline values: CDR1 MGHRA, CDR2 YSYEKL. The CDR3 length is 16 residues. The junction had 8 bases not matched to a gene; V was cut back by 8 bases and J by 4 bases. The CDR3 DNA reads as TGCGCCAGCCGAAACCTGGGACTAGCGGGGTACAATGAGCAGTTCTTC. Protein: CASRNLGLAGYNEQFF.

The chain employs TRBV6-5 and TRBJ2-1; 11 positions agree with TRBD2. J lost 7 bases, V lost 11 bases, and 10 bases had no gene match. The CDR3 sequence is 14 residues long. Germline CDR1 and CDR2: MNHEY and SVGAGI. CDR3 residues: CAVQRASGGNEQFF. In nucleotides, the CDR3 is TGTGCCGTCCAGAGGGCTAGCGGGGGGAATGAGCAGTTCTTC.